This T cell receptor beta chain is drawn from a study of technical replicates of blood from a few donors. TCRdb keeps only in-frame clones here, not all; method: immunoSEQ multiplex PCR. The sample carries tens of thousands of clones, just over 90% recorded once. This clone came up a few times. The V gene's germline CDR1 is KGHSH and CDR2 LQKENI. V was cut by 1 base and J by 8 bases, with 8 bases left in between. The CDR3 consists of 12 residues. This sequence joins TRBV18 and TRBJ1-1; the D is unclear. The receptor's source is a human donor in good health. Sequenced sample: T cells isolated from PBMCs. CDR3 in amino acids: CASSPLQAEAFF. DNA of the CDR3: TGTGCCAGCTCACCACTGCAGGCAGAAGCTTTCTTT.